These 24 T cell receptor beta chains came from one sample sequenced in a study of patients and donors after allogeneic stem cell transplantation. MiXCR was run by TCRdb on the RT-PCR reads, yielding one entry per CDR3 protein. In the table there are some 6,800 distinct CDR3 sequences, roughly 13% of which are singletons. Specimen: blood, either unsorted or a sorted T cell fraction (not recorded which). Receptors were obtained from a human donor who was either an allogeneic HSCT recipient or a stem cell or donor lymphocyte infusion donor (not recorded which). It is not recorded whose cells these are; they may come from a transplant donor.

This clonotype appeared once. A much larger clone sits a single nucleotide away, making a read error possible. V is TRBV3-1 and J is TRBJ1-1, with D maybe TRBD1 (6 bases). Germline CDR1 reads LGHDT; CDR2 reads YNNKEL (reference sequence). This CDR3 spans 13 amino acids. CDR3 residues: CASSRIGGTETFF. CDR3 DNA sequence: TGTGCCAGCAGCCGCATCGGGGGCACTGAAACTTTCTTT.

This clonotype occurred a few times. J is TRBJ1-4 and V is TRBV7-9; 9 bases fit TRBD1. V lost 2 bases and J lost 5; bases outside the gene matches: 3. CDR1 and CDR2 (germline): SEHNR, FQNEAQ (reference sequence). This CDR3 is built from 15 residues. In DNA form, the CDR3 reads TGTGCCAGCAGCTTACCCGGGACAGGGAATGAAAAACTGTTTTTT. Translating gives CASSLPGTGNEKLFF.

This clonotype came up a few times. This rearrangement joins TRBV14 to TRBJ2-3; 8 bases match TRBD2. Trimming at V came to 0 bases and at J to 4 bases, leaving 9 bases not matched to a gene. The CDR3 spans 17 residues. Germline V gene sequence: CDR1 SGHDN, CDR2 FVKESK. CDR3 nucleotide sequence: TGTGCCAGCAGCCAAGATTCTAGACTAGCGCGGGCAGATACGCAGTATTTT. Residues: CASSQDSRLARADTQYF.

This clonotype appeared many times. The CDR3 is CASSGQGSNQPQHF. As DNA, the CDR3 is TGTGCCAGCAGCGGACAGGGGAGCAATCAGCCCCAGCATTTT. V is TRBV6-5 and J is TRBJ1-5; TRBD1 agrees at 9 bases. CDR3 length: 14 residues. CDR1 is MNHEY and CDR2 is SVGAGI in the germline V gene. The V gene end was trimmed by 6 bases and the J gene end by 1 base; junction bases not matched to a gene: 1.

By share, this clonotype counts as medium-sized. The rearrangement links TRBV12-3 or TRBV12-4 to TRBJ2-2; tentative D call: TRBD1 (6 bases). Trimming removed 5 bases at V and 6 bases at J, with 13 bases between. CDR3 length: 14 residues. For the CDR3, the DNA is TGTGCCAGCAGTCCCACAAACAGGGCCGGGGAGCTGTTTTTT. This gives the protein CASSPTNRAGELFF.

The chain combines TRBV27 with TRBJ2-7; D gene ambiguous. This CDR3 has 15 residues. V was clipped by 6 bases and J by 0 bases, with 15 bases between them. Germline loops: CDR1 MNHEY, CDR2 SMNVEV (reference sequence). The CDR3 sequence: CASRLLLTDSYEQYF. CDR3 coding DNA: TGTGCCAGCAGGCTACTACTGACGGACTCCTACGAGCAGTACTTC.

The CDR3 spells CASGRGKLSYNSPLHF. CDR3 bases: TGTGCCAGCGGCCGGGGGAAACTTTCCTATAATTCACCCCTCCACTTT. The rearrangement joins TRBV6-5 to TRBJ1-6, with D tentatively TRBD1 (5 bases). Trimming removed 8 bases at V and 1 base at J, with 15 bases between. This CDR3 has 16 residues. Germline V gives CDR1 MNHEY, CDR2 SVGAGI.

The chain is built from TRBV24-1 and TRBJ2-2, with D maybe TRBD2 (5 bases). Trimming removed 0 bases at V and 6 bases at J, with 7 bases between. This CDR3 is built from 14 residues. Germline V gene lookup returns CDR1 KGHDR and CDR2 SFDVKD. The CDR3 here is CATSDLVASGELFF. CDR3 nucleotides: TGTGCCACCAGTGATTTGGTAGCGTCCGGGGAGCTGTTTTTT.

Concerning this clonotype itself: This may stem from a read error, because a much larger clone lies one nucleotide away. The chain joins TRBV5-1 to TRBJ1-1; 8 bases align to TRBD1. Germline CDR1 and CDR2: SGHRS and YFSETQ. The CDR3 covers 14 residues. Unmatched junction bases numbered 2, after V lost 0 bases and J lost 4 bases. The CDR3 region is CASSLEGQGTEAFF. CDR3 sequence (DNA): TGCGCCAGCAGCTTGGAAGGACAGGGCACTGAAGCTTTCTTT.

In its sample, this clonotype ranks as medium-sized. V is TRBV27 and J is TRBJ1-6; TRBD1 is a possible D gene (5 bases). V was pared by 5 bases and J by 5 bases, with 19 bases between. The CDR3 is 17 amino acids. Germline V lookup: CDR1 MNHEY, CDR2 SMNVEV (reference sequence). The chain's CDR3 is CASSPNLNPGDNSPLHF. The CDR3 coding sequence is TGTGCCAGCAGTCCAAACCTAAATCCGGGGGATAATTCACCCCTCCACTTT.

In its sample, this clonotype was seen many times. The genes are TRBV9 and TRBJ2-7, with D unclear. This CDR3 spans 15 amino acids. Germline CDR1 SGDLS, CDR2 YYNGEE. V lost 1 base and J 2 bases, leaving 13 bases between the germline ends. CDR3 DNA sequence: TGTGCCAGCAGCGTAAGCTCGGTGTTCACCTACGAGCAGTACTTC. Encoded protein: CASSVSSVFTYEQYF. The full variable domain, with the rest looked up from reference TRBV9 and TRBJ2-7, is DSGVTQTPKHLITATGQRVTLRCSPRSGDLSVYWYQQSLDQGLQFLIQYYNGEERAKGNILERFSAQQFPDLHSELNLSSLELGDSALYFCASSVSSVFTYEQYFGPGTRLTVT.

The chain employs TRBV3-1 and TRBJ2-1; D is ambiguous. This CDR3 is 13 amino acids long. In germline, CDR1 is LGHDT, CDR2 YNNKEL (reference sequence). Trimming took off 5 bases at V and 7 bases at J, with 12 bases between the two ends. CDR3 sequence (DNA): TGTGCCAGCAGCTCCTCTACAGAGAATGAGCAGTTCTTC. Its protein product is CASSSSTENEQFF.

By share of the sample, this clonotype is medium-sized. The chain carries TRBV5-1 and TRBJ1-1, with unresolved D. Germline CDR1 and CDR2: SGHRS and YFSETQ. V lost 0 bases and J 3 bases, leaving 6 bases between the germline ends. CDR3 length: 13 residues. The CDR3 nucleotides are TGCGCCAGCAGCTTGGATGGTGACACTGAAGCTTTCTTT. Amino acid sequence: CASSLDGDTEAFF. The entire variable domain, with the rest obtained from reference TRBV5-1 and TRBJ1-1, is as follows: KAGVTQTPRYLIKTRGQQVTLSCSPISGHRSVSWYQQTPGQGLQFLFEYFSETQRNKGNFPGRFSGRQFSNSRSEMNVSTLELGDSALYLCASSLDGDTEAFFGQGTRLTVV.

This clonotype showed up many times. The gene calls are TRBV2 and TRBJ2-5; TRBD1 agrees at 9 bases. The length of the CDR3 is 14 residues. J was trimmed by 5 bases and V by 5 bases; bases with no gene match: 6. Per the germline V gene, CDR1 is SNHLY and CDR2 is FYNNEI. CDR3 nucleotides: TGTGCCAGCAGTTCCGACAGGGGGTGGGAGACCCAGTACTTC. Protein product: CASSSDRGWETQYF.

This clonotype was counted at least ten times. CDR3 DNA sequence: TGTGCCAGCAGCCACGACCTCCCAGGGAATGAAAAACTGTTTTTT. It is translated as CASSHDLPGNEKLFF. V usage is TRBV7-9 and J usage is TRBJ1-4, with a tentative D call TRBD1 (5 bases). V lost 5 bases to trimming and J lost 5 bases, with 15 bases between them. The CDR3 length is 15 residues. Looked up from germline, CDR1 is SEHNR and CDR2 is FQNEAQ (reference sequence).

This chain connects TRBV6-2 or TRBV6-3 to TRBJ2-5; 10 bases line up with TRBD1. The V gene's germline CDR1 is MNHEY and CDR2 SVGEGT. Trimming removed 7 bases from V and 5 bases from J; junction bases left unmatched: 4. The CDR3 is made up of 13 amino acids. CDR3 residues: CASMTGGAETQYF. The DNA of the CDR3 is TGTGCCAGCATGACAGGGGGCGCGGAGACCCAGTACTTC.

This clonotype was seen repeatedly, ten times or more. The chain has TRBV11-2 and TRBJ1-3; TRBD1 matches 9 bases. V dropped 3 bases and J dropped 0; count of bases not matched to a gene: 3. Germline V gives CDR1 SGHAT, CDR2 FQNNGV. The CDR3 length is 16 residues. DNA for the CDR3: TGTGCCAGCAGCTTGGCGGACAGGGGCTCTGGAAACACCATATATTTT. Translated: CASSLADRGSGNTIYF.

This clonotype came up many times. The chain combines TRBV3-1 with TRBJ2-7; D not certain. Trimming removed 7 bases at V and 7 bases at J, with 17 bases between. The CDR3 is 13 amino acids. The V gene's germline CDR1 is LGHDT and CDR2 YNNKEL (reference sequence). The CDR3 region is CASTELLQREQYF. In DNA form, the CDR3 reads TGTGCCAGCACTGAACTTCTACAGAGAGAGCAGTACTTC.

The gene calls are TRBV5-1 and TRBJ2-3, with D possibly matching TRBD2 (5 bases). Germline-derived CDR1 and CDR2 are SGHRS and YFSETQ. Trimming cost V 4 bases and J 2 bases, with 8 bases left between them. The CDR3 consists of 13 residues. The CDR3 reads CASSEGFTDTQYF. CDR3 nucleotides: TGCGCCAGCAGCGAGGGATTCACAGATACGCAGTATTTT. The complete variable domain, with remaining parts taken from reference TRBV5-1 and TRBJ2-3, reads KAGVTQTPRYLIKTRGQQVTLSCSPISGHRSVSWYQQTPGQGLQFLFEYFSETQRNKGNFPGRFSGRQFSNSRSEMNVSTLELGDSALYLCASSEGFTDTQYFGPGTRLTVL.

This clonotype was observed at least ten times. The chain carries TRBV5-1 and TRBJ1-1; D is unclear. Trimming stripped 4 bases from V and 1 base from J, with 14 bases between. CDR1 and CDR2 from the germline V gene are SGHRS and YFSETQ. This CDR3 spans 15 amino acids. The CDR3 region is CASSTPFGSNTEAFF. The CDR3 DNA is TGCGCCAGCAGCACCCCCTTCGGCTCGAACACTGAAGCTTTCTTT.

Only a few counts were recorded for this clonotype. CDR3 DNA: TGTGCCATCACCCCCCAACAAGACACAGATACGCAGTATTTT. Translating gives CAITPQQDTDTQYF. The chain carries TRBV10-3 and TRBJ2-3; the D is unclear. The CDR3 is 14 residues long. Germline assignment: CDR1 ENHRY and CDR2 SYGVKD. V lost 7 bases, J lost 2 bases, and 13 bases lay in between.

V and J are TRBV30 and TRBJ1-5; no clear D gene. Trimming pared 3 bases from V and 1 base from J, leaving 10 bases between. Germline V gene sequence: CDR1 GTSNPN, CDR2 SVGIG (reference sequence). The CDR3 contains 14 residues. The DNA of the CDR3 is TGTGCCTGGAGGAATGGTCCCAGCAATCAGCCCCAGCATTTT. Amino acids: CAWRNGPSNQPQHF. Full variable domain (outside the CDR3, taken from reference TRBV30 and TRBJ1-5): SQTIHQWPATLVQPVGSPLSLECTVEGTSNPNLYWYRQAAGRGLQLLFYSVGIGQISSEVPQNLSASRPQDRQFILSSKKLLLSDSGFYLCAWRNGPSNQPQHFGDGTRLSIL.

The chain uses TRBV7-9 and TRBJ1-1; D is uncertain. Trimming removed 2 bases at V and 8 bases at J, with 15 bases between. There are 14 residues in the CDR3. Looked up from germline, CDR1 is SEHNR and CDR2 is FQNEAQ (reference sequence). CDR3 DNA sequence: TGTGCCAGCAGCTTACGACAAGCCAGACAAGAAGCTTTCTTT. Its protein product is CASSLRQARQEAFF.

V usage is TRBV9 and J usage is TRBJ1-6, with 7 bases aligning to TRBD1. Looked up from germline, CDR1 is SGDLS and CDR2 is YYNGEE. V was clipped by 2 bases and J by 7 bases; unmatched bases: 6. The CDR3 covers 15 residues. The CDR3 DNA is TGTGCCAGCAGCGTGGAGCCCAGGGGGAATTCACCCCTCCACTTT. Its translation is CASSVEPRGNSPLHF.